The sequence of this T cell receptor beta chain was determined in a study of cytotoxic CD8 clonotypes in ibrutinib-treated CLL. Study-wide background: Across the patients, some ten were relapsed/refractory, more than 14 treatment-naive and 17 to 18 IGHV unmutated. Median treatment time before response sampling was eleven to twelve months, range 6 to 36. Broader study findings: Starting clonality was above that of age-matched healthy donors and tracked circulating CD8+ T-cell counts.

Germline V gene sequence: CDR1 MNHEY, CDR2 SMNVEV (reference sequence). The CDR3 is 15 amino acids. The J segment lost 0 bases and the V segment lost 4 bases, leaving 2 bases of the junction unmatched. Investigators sought sequencing depths of between 1 in 200,000 and 1 in 1 million T cells. TCRdb keeps only in-frame clones here, not all; method: immunoSEQ multiplex PCR. The table lists 55,000 to 80,000 clones, about nine tenths of them singletons, with approximately 3.1% in the top ten. Comments on this clone: As yet, its antigen is unknown.

The chain links TRBV27 to TRBJ2-7, with 11 bases lining up with TRBD2. The sequences come from PBMCs, collected after 12 months of ibrutinib treatment. This TCR was sampled from a human donor with chronic lymphocytic leukemia. The CDR3 nucleotides are TGTGCCAGCAGTTCTCTAGCGGGAGGCTCCTACGAGCAGTACTTC. Encoded protein: CASSSLAGGSYEQYF.